The present TCR beta chain was sequenced within a study of T cell changes during pregnancy in multiple sclerosis. Assay used: immunoSEQ multiplex PCR; TCRdb lists only in-frame clones, some missing. The table includes some 70,000 clones, 75% to 90% detected once. Germline CDR1 is SGHVS and CDR2 is FNYEAQ. V was cut by 5 bases and J by 0 bases, with 16 bases left in between. CDR3 size: 16 residues. The input for sequencing was peripheral blood, taken before pregnancy. The chain joins TRBV7-6 to TRBJ1-2; TRBD1 is a possible D gene (5 bases). The sequence came from a female donor with multiple sclerosis, enrolled in a pregnancy study. CDR3 nucleotide sequence: TGTGCCAGCAGCCCACTCGACAGCTCGCCTAACTATGGCTACACCTTC. Amino acids: CASSPLDSSPNYGYTF.